This T cell receptor beta chain came from a study of blood T cell repertoires in COVID-19. Overall study: Specimens from acute and convalescent COVID-19 originated in the United States, Italy and Spain. T cells, B-cell-depleted T cells, or PBMCs supplied cDNA or gDNA.

Source study methods: By means of reference gene primer amplification, nucleated cell counts were estimated. Clones were read by immunoSEQ multiplex PCR, and TCRdb kept only the in-frame ones, dropping some. V and J calls and clone size come straight from that table; D and trimming were deduced from the DNA. The profile shows 95,000 to 150,000 clones, around 83% of them singletons. This clonotype originated in a man older than 75 with active or convalescent COVID-19. The sample comprised peripheral blood.

The CDR3 coding sequence is TGTGCCAGCAGCCTGGAGGACAGGGGCGCAGATACGCAGTATTTT. It specifies CASSLEDRGADTQYF. The rearrangement uses TRBV9 and TRBJ2-3; 9 bases are a match to TRBD1. This CDR3 has 15 amino acids. With V trimmed by 4 bases and J by 4 bases, 7 bases remained unmatched. Germline V lookup: CDR1 SGDLS, CDR2 YYNGEE.